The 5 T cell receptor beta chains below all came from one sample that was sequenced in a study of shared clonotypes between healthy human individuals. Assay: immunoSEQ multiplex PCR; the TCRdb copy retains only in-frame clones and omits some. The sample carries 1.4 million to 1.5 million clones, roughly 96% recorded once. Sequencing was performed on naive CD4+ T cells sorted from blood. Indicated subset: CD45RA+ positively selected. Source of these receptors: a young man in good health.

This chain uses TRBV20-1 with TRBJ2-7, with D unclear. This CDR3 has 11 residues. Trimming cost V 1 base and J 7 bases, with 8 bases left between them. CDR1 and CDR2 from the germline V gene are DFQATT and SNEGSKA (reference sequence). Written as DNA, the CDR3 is TGCAGTGCTAGAGGAGCAGTAGAGCAGTACTTC. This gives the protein CSARGAVEQYF.

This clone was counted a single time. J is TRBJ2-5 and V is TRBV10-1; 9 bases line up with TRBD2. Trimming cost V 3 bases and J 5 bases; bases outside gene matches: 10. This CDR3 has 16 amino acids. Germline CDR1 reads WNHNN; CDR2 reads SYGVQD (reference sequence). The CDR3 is CASSDSGSHTRETQYF. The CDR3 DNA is TGCGCCAGCAGTGATAGCGGGAGTCATACTAGGGAGACCCAGTACTTC.

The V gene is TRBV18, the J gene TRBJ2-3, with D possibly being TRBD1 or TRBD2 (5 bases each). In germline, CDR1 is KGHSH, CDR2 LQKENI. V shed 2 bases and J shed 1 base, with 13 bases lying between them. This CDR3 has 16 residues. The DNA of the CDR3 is TGTGCCAGCTCACCATTTCAGGGAGCAGGCACAGATACGCAGTATTTT. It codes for CASSPFQGAGTDTQYF. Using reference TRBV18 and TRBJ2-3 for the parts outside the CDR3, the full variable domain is NAGVMQNPRHLVRRRGQEARLRCSPMKGHSHVYWYRQLPEEGLKFMVYLQKENIIDESGMPKERFSAEFPKEGPSILRIQQVVRGDSAAYFCASSPFQGAGTDTQYFGPGTRLTVL.

The CDR3 region is CASIAPGQETQYF. In DNA, the CDR3 is TGCGCCAGCATTGCGCCGGGACAAGAGACCCAGTACTTC. The V gene is TRBV5-1, the J gene TRBJ2-5; D may be TRBD2 (5 bases). The CDR3 contains 13 residues. Germline CDR1 SGHRS, CDR2 YFSETQ. Deletions cut 6 bases from V and 2 bases from J, with 11 bases between.

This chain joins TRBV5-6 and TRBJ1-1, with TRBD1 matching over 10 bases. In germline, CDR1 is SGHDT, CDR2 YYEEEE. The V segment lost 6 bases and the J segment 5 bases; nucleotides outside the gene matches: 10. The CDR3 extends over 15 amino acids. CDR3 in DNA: TGTGCCAGCACCGGGGGGACAGGGGAAGGAACTGAAGCTTTCTTT. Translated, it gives CASTGGTGEGTEAFF.